This T cell receptor (beta chain) was found in a study of blood T cell repertoires in COVID-19. TCRdb's table, derived via immunoSEQ multiplex PCR, lists solely in-frame clones and lacks some. The table records about 200,000 clones, less than 95% of them present only once. The trim removed 4 bases at V and 3 bases at J, leaving 12 bases unmatched. The V gene's germline CDR1 is SGHDN and CDR2 FVKESK. The CDR3 spans 16 residues. The J gene is TRBJ2-7, the V gene TRBV14; 7 bases align to TRBD1. The source is a young man with COVID-19, enrolled during active disease. The sample consisted of peripheral blood. In nucleotides, the CDR3 is TGTGCCAGCAGCCCCAGTACGGGACAGAGATACTACGAGCAGTACTTC. It specifies CASSPSTGQRYYEQYF.